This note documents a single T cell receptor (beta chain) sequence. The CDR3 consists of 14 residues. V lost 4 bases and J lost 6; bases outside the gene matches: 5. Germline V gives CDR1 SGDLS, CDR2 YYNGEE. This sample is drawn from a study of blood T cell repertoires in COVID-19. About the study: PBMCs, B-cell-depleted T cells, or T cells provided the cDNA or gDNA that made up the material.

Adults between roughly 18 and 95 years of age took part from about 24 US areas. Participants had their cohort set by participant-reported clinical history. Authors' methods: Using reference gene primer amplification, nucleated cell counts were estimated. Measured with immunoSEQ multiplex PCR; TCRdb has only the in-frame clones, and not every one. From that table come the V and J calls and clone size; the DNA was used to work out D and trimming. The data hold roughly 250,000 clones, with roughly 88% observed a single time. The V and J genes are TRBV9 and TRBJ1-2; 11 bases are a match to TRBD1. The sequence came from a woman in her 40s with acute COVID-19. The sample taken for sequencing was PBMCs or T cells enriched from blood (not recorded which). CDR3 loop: CASSPGTGGNGYTF. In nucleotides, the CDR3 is TGTGCCAGCAGCCCCGGGACAGGGGGAAATGGCTACACCTTC.